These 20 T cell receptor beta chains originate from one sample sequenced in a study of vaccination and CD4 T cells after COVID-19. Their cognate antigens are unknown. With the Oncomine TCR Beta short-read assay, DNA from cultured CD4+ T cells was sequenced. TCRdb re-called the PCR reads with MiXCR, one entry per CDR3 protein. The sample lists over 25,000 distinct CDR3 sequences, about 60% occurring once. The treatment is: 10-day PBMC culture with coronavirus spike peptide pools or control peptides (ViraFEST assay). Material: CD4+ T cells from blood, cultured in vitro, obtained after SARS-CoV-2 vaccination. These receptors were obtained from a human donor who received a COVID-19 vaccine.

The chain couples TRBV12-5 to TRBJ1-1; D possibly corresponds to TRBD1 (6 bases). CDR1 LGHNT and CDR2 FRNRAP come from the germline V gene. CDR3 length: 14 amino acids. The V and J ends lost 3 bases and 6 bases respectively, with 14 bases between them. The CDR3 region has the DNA TGTGCTAGTGGTTTCTCAAGGGGGGACGCTGAAGCTTTCTTT. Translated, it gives CASGFSRGDAEAFF.

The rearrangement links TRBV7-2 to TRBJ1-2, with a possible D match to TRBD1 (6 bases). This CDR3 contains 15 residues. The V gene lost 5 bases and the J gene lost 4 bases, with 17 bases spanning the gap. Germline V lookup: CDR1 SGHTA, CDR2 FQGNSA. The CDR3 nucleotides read TGTGCCAGCAGCCCTGGGTACGTAGGGGGCTATGGCTACACCTTC. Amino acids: CASSPGYVGGYGYTF.

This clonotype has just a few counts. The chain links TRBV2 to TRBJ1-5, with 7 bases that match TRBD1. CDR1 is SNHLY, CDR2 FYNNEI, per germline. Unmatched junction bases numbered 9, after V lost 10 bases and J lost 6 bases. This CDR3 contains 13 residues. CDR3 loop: CATSGDRGQPQHF. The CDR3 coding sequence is TGTGCCACCTCTGGGGACAGAGGTCAGCCCCAGCATTTT.

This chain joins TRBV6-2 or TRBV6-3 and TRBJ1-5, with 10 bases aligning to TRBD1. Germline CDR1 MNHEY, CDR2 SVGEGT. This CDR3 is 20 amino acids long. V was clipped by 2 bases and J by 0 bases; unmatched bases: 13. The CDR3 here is CASSYTQGTGVWYSNQPQHF. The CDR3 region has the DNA TGTGCCAGCAGTTACACCCAAGGGACAGGGGTTTGGTATAGCAATCAGCCCCAGCATTTT.

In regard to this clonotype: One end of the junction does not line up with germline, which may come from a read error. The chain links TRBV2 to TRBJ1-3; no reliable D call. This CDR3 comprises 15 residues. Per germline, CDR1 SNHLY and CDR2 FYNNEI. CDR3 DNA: TGTGCCAGCGCCTATGTCGGAAGCTCTGGGAACACCATATATTTT. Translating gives CASAYVGSSGNTIYF.

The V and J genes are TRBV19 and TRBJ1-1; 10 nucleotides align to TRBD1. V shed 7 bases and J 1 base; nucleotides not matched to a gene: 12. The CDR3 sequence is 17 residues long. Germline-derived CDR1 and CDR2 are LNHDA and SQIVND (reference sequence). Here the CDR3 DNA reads TGTGCCAGTACCAAAATTGGGACAGGGGCCCCGAACACTGAAGCTTTCTTT. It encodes CASTKIGTGAPNTEAFF.

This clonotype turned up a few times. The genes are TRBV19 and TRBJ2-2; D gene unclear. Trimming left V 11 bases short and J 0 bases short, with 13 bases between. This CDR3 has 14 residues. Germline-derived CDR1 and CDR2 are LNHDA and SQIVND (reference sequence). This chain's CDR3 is CASAPGSNTGELFF. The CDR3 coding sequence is TGTGCCTCGGCGCCGGGCTCGAACACCGGGGAGCTGTTTTTT.

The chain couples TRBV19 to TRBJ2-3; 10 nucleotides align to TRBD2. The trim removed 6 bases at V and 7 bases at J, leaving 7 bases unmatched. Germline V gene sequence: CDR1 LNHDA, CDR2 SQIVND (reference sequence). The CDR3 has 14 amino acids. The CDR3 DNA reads TGTGCCAGTAGCAGAGCGGGGGGGACACATACGCAGTATTTT. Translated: CASSRAGGTHTQYF.

The DNA for the CDR3 is TGTGCTAGTGGTTTGGCTAGCGGGGGACCACCCGGGGAGCTGTTTTTT. It translates to CASGLASGGPPGELFF. This sequence joins TRBV12-5 and TRBJ2-2; 10 bases agree with TRBD2. The CDR3 spans 16 residues. Per the germline V gene, CDR1 is LGHNT and CDR2 is FRNRAP. Trimming took 1 base from V and 6 from J; bases not matched to a gene: 5.

CDR3 region: CASSLVSEETQYF. The CDR3 DNA sequence: TGTGCCAGCAGCTTAGTTAGTGAAGAGACCCAGTACTTC. This chain connects TRBV7-2 to TRBJ2-5; no definite D call. Germline assignment: CDR1 SGHTA and CDR2 FQGNSA. The CDR3 sequence is 13 residues long. V was pared by 1 base and J by 3 bases, with 6 bases between.

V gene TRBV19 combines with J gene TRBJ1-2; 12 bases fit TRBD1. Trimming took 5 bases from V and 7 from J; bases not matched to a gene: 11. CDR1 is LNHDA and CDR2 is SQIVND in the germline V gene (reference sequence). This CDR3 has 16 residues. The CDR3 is CASSPSGTGGAAGYTF. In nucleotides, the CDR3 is TGTGCCAGTAGTCCTTCCGGGACAGGGGGCGCGGCTGGCTACACCTTC.

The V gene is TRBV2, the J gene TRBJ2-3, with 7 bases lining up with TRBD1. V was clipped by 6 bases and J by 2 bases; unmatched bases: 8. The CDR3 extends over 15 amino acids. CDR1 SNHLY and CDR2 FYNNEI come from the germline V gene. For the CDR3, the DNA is TGTGCCAGCAGGTCCGGGACAGCCCACACAGATACGCAGTATTTT. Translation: CASRSGTAHTDTQYF.

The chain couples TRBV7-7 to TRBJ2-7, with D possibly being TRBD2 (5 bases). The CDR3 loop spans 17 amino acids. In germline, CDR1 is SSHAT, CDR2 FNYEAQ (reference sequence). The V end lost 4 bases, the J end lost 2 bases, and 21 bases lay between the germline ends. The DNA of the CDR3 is TGTGCCAGCAGCTCTCCGTCCTGCCGGACGGGAACCTACGAGCAGTACTTC. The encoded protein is CASSSPSCRTGTYEQYF. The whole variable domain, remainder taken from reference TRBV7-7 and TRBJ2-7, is GAGVSQSPRYKVTKRGQDVTLRCDPISSHATLYWYQQALGQGPEFLTYFNYEAQPDKSGLPSDRFSAERPEGSISTLTIQRTEQRDSAMYRCASSSPSCRTGTYEQYFGPGTRLTVT.

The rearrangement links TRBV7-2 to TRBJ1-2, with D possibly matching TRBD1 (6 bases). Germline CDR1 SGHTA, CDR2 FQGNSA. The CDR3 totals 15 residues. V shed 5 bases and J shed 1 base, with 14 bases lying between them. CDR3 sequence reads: CASSPQGKFNYGYTF. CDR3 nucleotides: TGTGCCAGCAGCCCCCAGGGGAAATTTAACTATGGCTACACCTTC.

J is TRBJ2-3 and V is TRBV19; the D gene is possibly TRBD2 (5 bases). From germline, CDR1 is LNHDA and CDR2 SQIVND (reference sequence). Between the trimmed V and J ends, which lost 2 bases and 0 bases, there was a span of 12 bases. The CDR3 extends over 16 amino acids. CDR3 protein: CASSISPGSSTDTQYF. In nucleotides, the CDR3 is TGTGCCAGTAGTATAAGCCCGGGATCTAGCACAGATACGCAGTATTTT.

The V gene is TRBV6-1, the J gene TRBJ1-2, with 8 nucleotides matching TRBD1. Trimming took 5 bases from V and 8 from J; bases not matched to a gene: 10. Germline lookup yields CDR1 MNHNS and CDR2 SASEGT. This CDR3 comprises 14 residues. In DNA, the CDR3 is TGTGCCAGCAGTCCCGTTTGGACAGGGAACGGCTACACCTTC. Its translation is CASSPVWTGNGYTF.

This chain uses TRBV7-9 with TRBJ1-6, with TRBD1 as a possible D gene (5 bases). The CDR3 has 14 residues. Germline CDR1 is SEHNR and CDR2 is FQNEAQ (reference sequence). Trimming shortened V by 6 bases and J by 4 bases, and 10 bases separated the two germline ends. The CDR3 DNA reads TGTGCCAGCAGAATGGGACTTTATAATTCACCCCTCCACTTT. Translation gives CASRMGLYNSPLHF.

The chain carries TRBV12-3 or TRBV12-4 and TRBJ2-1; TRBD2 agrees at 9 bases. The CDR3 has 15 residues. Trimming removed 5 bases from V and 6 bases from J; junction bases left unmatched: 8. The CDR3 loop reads CASSPRSGGPNEQFF. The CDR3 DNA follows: TGTGCCAGCAGTCCCCGTAGCGGGGGACCCAATGAGCAGTTCTTC.

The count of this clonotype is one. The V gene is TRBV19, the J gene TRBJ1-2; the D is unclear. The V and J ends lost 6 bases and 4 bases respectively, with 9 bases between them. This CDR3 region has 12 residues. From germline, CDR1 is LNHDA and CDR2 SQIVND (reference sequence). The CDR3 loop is CASRPGSYGYTF. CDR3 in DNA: TGTGCCAGTAGGCCGGGGTCCTATGGCTACACCTTC.

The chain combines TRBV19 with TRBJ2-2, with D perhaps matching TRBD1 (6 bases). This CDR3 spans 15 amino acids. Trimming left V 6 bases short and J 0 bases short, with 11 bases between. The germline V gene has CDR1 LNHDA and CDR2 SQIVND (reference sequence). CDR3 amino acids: CASRIGTTNTGELFF. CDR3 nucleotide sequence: TGTGCCAGTAGAATCGGGACAACGAACACCGGGGAGCTGTTTTTT.